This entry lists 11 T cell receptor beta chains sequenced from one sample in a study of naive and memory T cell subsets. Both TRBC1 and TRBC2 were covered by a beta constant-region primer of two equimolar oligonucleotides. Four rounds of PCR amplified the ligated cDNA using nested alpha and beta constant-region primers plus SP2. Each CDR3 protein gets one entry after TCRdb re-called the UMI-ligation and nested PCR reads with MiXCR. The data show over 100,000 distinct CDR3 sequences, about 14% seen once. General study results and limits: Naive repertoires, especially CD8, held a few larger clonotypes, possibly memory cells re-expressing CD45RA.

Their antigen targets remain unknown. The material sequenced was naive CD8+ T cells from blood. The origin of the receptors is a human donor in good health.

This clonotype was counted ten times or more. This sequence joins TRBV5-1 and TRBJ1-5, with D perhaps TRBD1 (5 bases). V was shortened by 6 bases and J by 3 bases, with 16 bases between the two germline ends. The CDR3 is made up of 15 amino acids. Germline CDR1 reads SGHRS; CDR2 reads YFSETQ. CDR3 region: CASIMPGRTNQPQHF. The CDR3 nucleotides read TGCGCCAGCATAATGCCGGGACGGACCAATCAGCCCCAGCATTTT.

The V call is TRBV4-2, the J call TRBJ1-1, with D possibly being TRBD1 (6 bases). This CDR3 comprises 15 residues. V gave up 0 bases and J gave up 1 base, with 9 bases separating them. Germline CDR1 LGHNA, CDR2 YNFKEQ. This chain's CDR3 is CASSQEEGGNTEAFF. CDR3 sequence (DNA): TGTGCCAGCAGCCAAGAGGAGGGGGGGAACACTGAAGCTTTCTTT.

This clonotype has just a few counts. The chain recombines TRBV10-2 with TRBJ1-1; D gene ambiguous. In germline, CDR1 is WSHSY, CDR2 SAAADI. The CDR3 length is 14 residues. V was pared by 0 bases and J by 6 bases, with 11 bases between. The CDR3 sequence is CASSESVGTPEAFF. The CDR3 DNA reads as TGCGCCAGCAGTGAGTCGGTGGGAACCCCTGAAGCTTTCTTT.

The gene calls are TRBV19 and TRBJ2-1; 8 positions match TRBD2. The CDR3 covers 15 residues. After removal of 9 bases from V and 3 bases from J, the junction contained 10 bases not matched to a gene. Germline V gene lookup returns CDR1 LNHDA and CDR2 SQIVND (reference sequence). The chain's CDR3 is CASLEAREVYNEQFF. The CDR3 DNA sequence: TGTGCCAGCCTAGAAGCGCGGGAGGTCTACAATGAGCAGTTCTTC.

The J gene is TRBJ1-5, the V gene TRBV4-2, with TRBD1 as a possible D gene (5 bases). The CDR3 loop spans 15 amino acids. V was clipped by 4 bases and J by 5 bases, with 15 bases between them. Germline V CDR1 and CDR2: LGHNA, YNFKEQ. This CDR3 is CASSPATDSYQPQHF. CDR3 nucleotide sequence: TGTGCCAGCAGCCCTGCGACAGACTCCTATCAGCCCCAGCATTTT.

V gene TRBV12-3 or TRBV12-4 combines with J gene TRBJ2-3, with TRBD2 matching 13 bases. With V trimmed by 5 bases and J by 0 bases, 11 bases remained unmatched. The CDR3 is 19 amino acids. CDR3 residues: CASSPSETSGRRSTDTQYF. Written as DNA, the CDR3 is TGTGCCAGCAGTCCCTCCGAGACTAGCGGGAGGCGGAGCACAGATACGCAGTATTTT.

CDR3 sequence reads: CAWSGTGAHEQYF. The CDR3 DNA sequence: TGTGCCTGGAGTGGGACAGGGGCCCACGAGCAGTACTTC. The chain employs TRBV30 and TRBJ2-7, with TRBD1 matching over 9 bases. The V gene end was trimmed by 1 base and the J gene end by 5 bases; junction bases not matched to a gene: 3. This CDR3 has 13 residues. Germline V gives CDR1 GTSNPN, CDR2 SVGIG (reference sequence).

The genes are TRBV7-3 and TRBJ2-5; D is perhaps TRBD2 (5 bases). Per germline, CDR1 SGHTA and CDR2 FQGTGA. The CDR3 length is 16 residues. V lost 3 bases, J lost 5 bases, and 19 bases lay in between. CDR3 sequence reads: CASSLNSGELGETQYF. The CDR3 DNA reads TGTGCCAGCAGCTTGAATTCCGGGGAACTCGGGGAGACCCAGTACTTC. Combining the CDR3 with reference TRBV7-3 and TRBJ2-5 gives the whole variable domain GAGVSQTPSNKVTEKGKYVELRCDPISGHTALYWYRQSLGQGPEFLIYFQGTGAADDSGLPNDRFFAVRPEGSVSTLKIQRTERGDSAVYLCASSLNSGELGETQYFGPGTRLLVL.

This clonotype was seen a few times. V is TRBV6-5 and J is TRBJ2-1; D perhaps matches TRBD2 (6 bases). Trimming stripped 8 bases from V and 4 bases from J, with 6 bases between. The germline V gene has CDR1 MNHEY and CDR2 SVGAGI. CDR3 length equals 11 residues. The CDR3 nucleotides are TGTGCCAGCGGGAGGTACAATGAGCAGTTCTTC. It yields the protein CASGRYNEQFF.

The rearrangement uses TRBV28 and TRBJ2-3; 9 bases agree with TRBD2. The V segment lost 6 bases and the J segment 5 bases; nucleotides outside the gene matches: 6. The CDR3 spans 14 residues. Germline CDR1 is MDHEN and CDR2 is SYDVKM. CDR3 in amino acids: CASRKAGGEDTQYF. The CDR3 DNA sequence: TGTGCCAGCAGAAAAGCGGGAGGAGAAGATACGCAGTATTTT. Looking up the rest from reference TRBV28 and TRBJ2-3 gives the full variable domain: DVKVTQSSRYLVKRTGEKVFLECVQDMDHENMFWYRQDPGLGLRLIYFSYDVKMKEKGDIPEGYSVSREKKERFSLILESASTNQTSMYLCASRKAGGEDTQYFGPGTRLTVL.

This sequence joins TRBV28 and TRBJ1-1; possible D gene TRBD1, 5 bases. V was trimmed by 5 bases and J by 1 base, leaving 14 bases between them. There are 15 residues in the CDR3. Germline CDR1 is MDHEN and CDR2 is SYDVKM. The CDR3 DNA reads TGTGCCAGCAGTCCCCGGGGCCTACAGAACACTGAAGCTTTCTTT. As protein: CASSPRGLQNTEAFF.